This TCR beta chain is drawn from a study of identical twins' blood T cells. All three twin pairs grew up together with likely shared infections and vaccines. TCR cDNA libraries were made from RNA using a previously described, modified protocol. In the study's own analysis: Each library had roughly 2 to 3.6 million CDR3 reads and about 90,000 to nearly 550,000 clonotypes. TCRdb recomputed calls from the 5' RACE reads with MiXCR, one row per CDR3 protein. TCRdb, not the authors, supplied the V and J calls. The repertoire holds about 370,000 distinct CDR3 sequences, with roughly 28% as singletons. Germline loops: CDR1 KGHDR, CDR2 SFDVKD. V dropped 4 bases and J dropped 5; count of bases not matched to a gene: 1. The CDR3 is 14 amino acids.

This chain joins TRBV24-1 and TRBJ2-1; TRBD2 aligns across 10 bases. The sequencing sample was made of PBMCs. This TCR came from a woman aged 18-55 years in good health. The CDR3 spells CATSEAGGNNEQFF. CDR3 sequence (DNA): TGTGCCACCAGTGAAGCGGGAGGGAACAATGAGCAGTTCTTC.